This entry lists 22 T cell receptor beta chains sequenced from one sample in a study of vaccination effects on CD4 cells after COVID-19. The data were produced by immunoSEQ multiplex PCR, yet TCRdb's version contains in-frame clones alone and is incomplete. The sample consists of approximately 61,000 clones, approximately 81% of them appearing once. Culturing for ten to eleven days preceded CD4+ T cell isolation. Two-dose vaccination with either BNT162b2 or mRNA-1273 was given to the participants. The antigens of these receptors remain unknown. This material consisted of CD4+ T cells from PBMCs cultured without peptide, taken after COVID-19 vaccination. The receptors come from a human donor who received a COVID-19 vaccine.

The chain is built from TRBV5-1 and TRBJ2-5; D is uncertain. This CDR3 comprises 14 residues. The germline gives CDR1 SGHRS, CDR2 YFSETQ. V lost 0 bases and J 0 bases, leaving 6 bases between the germline ends. CDR3 sequence: CASSLDVYQETQYF. CDR3 DNA sequence: TGCGCCAGCAGCTTGGATGTGTACCAAGAGACCCAGTACTTC.

V is TRBV3-1 (or the pseudogene TRBV3-2) and J is TRBJ1-2; 10 positions agree with TRBD1. The CDR3 length is 13 residues. Germline assignment: CDR1 LGHDT and CDR2 YNNKEL (reference sequence). V was clipped by 6 bases and J by 8 bases; unmatched bases: 6. CDR3 coding DNA: TGTGCCAGCAGTCGACAGGGGGCGAAGGGCTACACCTTC. It is translated as CASSRQGAKGYTF.

The V call is TRBV11-2, the J call TRBJ2-1; weak D call: TRBD2 (6 bases). Germline loops: CDR1 SGHAT, CDR2 FQNNGV. V lost 0 bases, J lost 3 bases, and 15 bases lay in between. The CDR3 has 17 residues. The CDR3 is CASSLDRSGAFYNEQFF. The CDR3 DNA reads TGTGCCAGCAGCTTAGATCGATCGGGAGCTTTCTACAATGAGCAGTTCTTC.

The chain employs TRBV5-1 and TRBJ2-1; a possible D gene is TRBD1 (6 bases). Germline CDR1 SGHRS, CDR2 YFSETQ. The CDR3 spans 14 residues. V was pared by 0 bases and J by 6 bases, with 10 bases between. The CDR3 DNA reads as TGCGCCAGCAGCTTGGATCGCAGGGGCAATGAGCAGTTCTTC. Amino acid sequence: CASSLDRRGNEQFF.

This rearrangement joins TRBV5-1 to TRBJ2-7; perhaps TRBD1 as D (6 bases). This CDR3 has 14 residues. Germline-derived CDR1 and CDR2 are SGHRS and YFSETQ. The V gene lost 4 bases and the J gene lost 1 base, with 12 bases spanning the gap. In DNA, the CDR3 is TGCGCCAGCAGCCCTCAGGGGACATCCTACGAGCAGTACTTC. Encoded protein: CASSPQGTSYEQYF. The full variable domain, its missing parts supplied by reference TRBV5-1 and TRBJ2-7, is KAGVTQTPRYLIKTRGQQVTLSCSPISGHRSVSWYQQTPGQGLQFLFEYFSETQRNKGNFPGRFSGRQFSNSRSEMNVSTLELGDSALYLCASSPQGTSYEQYFGPGTRLTVT.

The J gene is TRBJ2-3, the V gene TRBV2; the match to TRBD2 covers 7 bases. V lost 5 bases, J lost 2 bases, and 7 bases stayed unmatched. The CDR3 consists of 15 residues. Germline V CDR1 and CDR2: SNHLY, FYNNEI. This CDR3 is CASSPSGSHTDTQYF. In nucleotides, the CDR3 is TGTGCCAGCAGTCCTAGCGGTTCTCACACAGATACGCAGTATTTT. Full variable domain (missing parts from reference TRBV2 and TRBJ2-3): EPEVTQTPSHQVTQMGQEVILRCVPISNHLYFYWYRQILGQKVEFLVSFYNNEISEKSEIFDDQFSVERPDGSNFTLKIRSTKLEDSAMYFCASSPSGSHTDTQYFGPGTRLTVL.

V usage is TRBV19 and J usage is TRBJ2-7, with a possible D match to TRBD2 (6 bases). Between the trimmed V and J ends, which lost 5 bases and 1 base, there was a span of 21 bases. CDR1 and CDR2 from the germline V gene are LNHDA and SQIVND (reference sequence). There are 17 residues in the CDR3. The chain's CDR3 is CASSFRRTTTISYEQYF. CDR3 in DNA: TGTGCCAGTAGTTTTCGGCGGACTACCACCATTTCCTACGAGCAGTACTTC.

The chain uses TRBV28 and TRBJ2-7, with D unresolved. V was clipped by 6 bases and J by 0 bases, with 9 bases between them. This CDR3 has 13 amino acids. Germline loops: CDR1 MDHEN, CDR2 SYDVKM. The CDR3 spells CASRATTSYEQYF. The CDR3 DNA reads TGTGCCAGCAGAGCTACTACCTCCTACGAGCAGTACTTC.

This chain uses TRBV30 with TRBJ2-7; perhaps TRBD2 as D (5 bases). The CDR3 is made up of 12 amino acids. CDR1 and CDR2 from the germline V gene are GTSNPN and SVGIG (reference sequence). The V end lost 3 bases, the J end lost 6 bases, and 12 bases lay between the germline ends. CDR3 protein: CAWRPRVGEQYF. The CDR3 DNA sequence: TGTGCCTGGAGACCGAGGGTCGGCGAGCAGTACTTC.

This sequence joins TRBV9 and TRBJ2-1; 11 nucleotides align to TRBD2. CDR3 size: 16 residues. Germline CDR1 SGDLS, CDR2 YYNGEE. V was pared by 0 bases and J by 6 bases, with 5 bases of the junction left unmatched. The CDR3 sequence: CASSVAGTSGSNEQFF. The CDR3 nucleotides are TGTGCCAGCAGCGTAGCTGGGACTAGCGGCAGCAATGAGCAGTTCTTC.

The chain uses TRBV18 and TRBJ2-7, with D perhaps TRBD1 (6 bases). V dropped 3 bases and J dropped 0 bases, with 18 bases sitting between them. The CDR3 is 17 amino acids. Germline-derived CDR1 and CDR2 are KGHSH and LQKENI. The CDR3 loop reads CASSPLGRGPSSYEQYF. CDR3 bases: TGTGCCAGCTCACCGCTGGGCAGGGGACCTAGCTCCTACGAGCAGTACTTC.

This chain uses TRBV3-1 (or the pseudogene TRBV3-2) with TRBJ1-6; no reliable D call. Per germline, CDR1 LGHDT and CDR2 YNNKEL (reference sequence). The CDR3 is made up of 15 amino acids. V lost 3 bases to trimming and J lost 10 bases, with 16 bases between them. The CDR3 region is CASSQNGPRGSPLHF. The CDR3 region has the DNA TGTGCCAGCAGCCAGAACGGACCCCGAGGCTCACCCCTCCACTTT.

This chain joins TRBV7-2 and TRBJ1-1; D not certain. Germline CDR1 and CDR2: SGHTA and FQGNSA. The CDR3 is 14 amino acids. Trimming took off 7 bases at V and 1 base at J, with 13 bases between the two ends. The CDR3 is CASTQRSGNTEAFF. The CDR3 coding sequence is TGTGCCAGCACCCAACGGTCAGGGAACACTGAAGCTTTCTTT. Full variable domain (rest looked up from reference TRBV7-2 and TRBJ1-1): GAGVSQSPSNKVTEKGKDVELRCDPISGHTALYWYRQSLGQGLEFLIYFQGNSAPDKSGLPSDRFSAERTGGSVSTLTIQRTQQEDSAVYLCASTQRSGNTEAFFGQGTRLTVV.

The V call is TRBV5-4, the J call TRBJ1-5, with D possibly being TRBD1 (6 bases). Deletions cut 6 bases from V and 3 bases from J, with 16 bases between. This CDR3 has 15 amino acids. CDR1 and CDR2 (germline): SGHNT, YYREEE (reference sequence). The CDR3 nucleotides are TGTGCCAGCACAGGGGCCACAGGGTACAATCAGCCCCAGCATTTT. Its protein is CASTGATGYNQPQHF.

The rearrangement uses TRBV7-2 and TRBJ2-5; D possibly uses TRBD1 or TRBD2 (5 bases each). The germline CDR1 and CDR2 sequences are SGHTA and FQGNSA. The CDR3 runs 14 residues. Trimming stripped 1 base from V and 4 bases from J, with 10 bases between. The CDR3 DNA follows: TGTGCCAGCAGCTTAGGGGCGAGGGGAGAGACCCAGTACTTC. Residues: CASSLGARGETQYF.

This chain links TRBV4-3 with TRBJ1-6; tentatively, D is TRBD1 (5 bases). The V end lost 4 bases, the J end lost 9 bases, and 16 bases lay between the germline ends. The CDR3 covers 15 residues. Germline-derived CDR1 and CDR2 are LGHNA and YSLEER. CDR3: CASSPTLGRGSPLHF. The CDR3, as DNA: TGCGCCAGCAGCCCCACCCTCGGTAGGGGTTCACCCCTCCACTTT.

The chain recombines TRBV27 with TRBJ1-2; D ambiguous. The V and J ends lost 6 bases and 3 bases respectively, with 17 bases between them. Germline lookup yields CDR1 MNHEY and CDR2 SMNVEV (reference sequence). This CDR3 has 15 residues. The DNA for the CDR3 is TGTGCCAGCAGGACCAACAGTGGGTTACACTATGGCTACACCTTC. Translated: CASRTNSGLHYGYTF.

V and J are TRBV6-5 and TRBJ2-2; TRBD1 aligns across 9 bases. Germline V CDR1 and CDR2: MNHEY, SVGAGI. V shed 6 bases and J 3 bases; nucleotides not matched to a gene: 5. The CDR3 spans 15 residues. CDR3 region: CASSHRGRDTGELFF. CDR3 DNA sequence: TGTGCCAGCAGCCACAGGGGGCGGGACACCGGGGAGCTGTTTTTT.

This chain joins TRBV11-1 and TRBJ2-1, with 8 positions matching TRBD1. Unmatched junction bases numbered 6, after V lost 5 bases and J lost 0 bases. The CDR3 spans 16 residues. CDR1 is SGHAT and CDR2 is FQDESV in the germline V gene (reference sequence). The CDR3 DNA follows: TGTGCCAGCAGCAGAGGACAGGGCCCCTCCTACAATGAGCAGTTCTTC. Protein product: CASSRGQGPSYNEQFF.

The chain recombines TRBV30 with TRBJ1-3; D remains unclear. CDR1 is GTSNPN, CDR2 SVGIG, per germline (reference sequence). This CDR3 spans 13 amino acids. Trimming took off 0 bases at V and 4 bases at J, with 7 bases between the two ends. CDR3 nucleotides: TGTGCCTGGAGTGTGCAGGCGGGAAACACCATATATTTT. Translated: CAWSVQAGNTIYF.

The chain combines TRBV18 with TRBJ1-5, with 7 bases matching TRBD1. Losses at the gene ends were 4 bases for V and 11 bases for J; bases not matched to a gene: 11. In germline, CDR1 is KGHSH, CDR2 LQKENI. The CDR3 is 14 residues long. CDR3 loop: CASSHDRALGSQHF. The CDR3 DNA follows: TGTGCCAGCTCACACGACAGGGCCCTAGGGTCCCAGCATTTT.

This chain connects TRBV28 to TRBJ1-5; D not resolved. This CDR3 comprises 10 residues. Trimming took 5 bases from V and 9 from J, leaving 5 bases between them. Germline CDR1 and CDR2: MDHEN and SYDVKM. This CDR3 is CASSRGPQHF. CDR3 DNA sequence: TGTGCCAGCAGTAGAGGGCCCCAGCATTTT. Supplemented by reference TRBV28 and TRBJ1-5, the full variable domain reads DVKVTQSSRYLVKRTGEKVFLECVQDMDHENMFWYRQDPGLGLRLIYFSYDVKMKEKGDIPEGYSVSREKKERFSLILESASTNQTSMYLCASSRGPQHFGDGTRLSIL.